This TCR beta chain was observed in a study of a mutant IDH1 vaccine in newly diagnosed glioma. About the study: There were about 60% males and approximately 38% females among treated patients, whose mean age was about 40 years. Earlier treatment was radiotherapy, temozolomide, or both, with most getting both. Study outcomes and limitations: The vaccine induced immune responses, and these occurred in around 93% of patients. The authors found pseudoprogression apparently unrelated to changes in top peripheral T cell clonotypes.

TCRdb keeps only in-frame clones here, not all; method: immunoSEQ multiplex PCR. The table lists 15,000 to 20,000 clones, 80% of them singletons. This CDR3 contains 19 residues. V was cut by 0 bases and J by 0 bases, with 18 bases left in between. Germline loops: CDR1 MNHNS, CDR2 SASEGT. The time point was: baseline, week 1 (first vaccination visit). As to treatment: pre-vaccination baseline after standard-of-care therapy. This clone appeared a single time. The antigen remains unidentified. This sequence originates from a man between 40 and 49 years old with glioma. The material sequenced was PBMCs, taken from a glioma patient treated with radiotherapy, temozolomide or both. The chain combines TRBV6-1 with TRBJ1-3; D not certain. CDR3 region: CASSEARVSVPYSGNTIYF. The CDR3, as DNA: TGTGCCAGCAGTGAAGCGCGGGTCTCGGTACCTTACTCTGGAAACACCATATATTTT.